These 14 T cell receptor beta chains came from one sample sequenced in a study of cytomegalovirus exposure and HLA in healthy donors. Amplification used 60 Vbeta primers and 13 Jbeta primers. Sequencing used immunoSEQ multiplex PCR; TCRdb keeps in-frame clones, though not all of them. The data contain 130,000 or so clones, more than 55% of them singletons. The sequenced sample was PBMCs. All receptors come from a woman in her sixties in good health and CMV-seronegative.

The V and J genes are TRBV5-1 and TRBJ2-7; 10 positions match TRBD1. This CDR3 comprises 18 residues. Per the germline V gene, CDR1 is SGHRS and CDR2 is YFSETQ. V lost 4 bases to trimming and J lost 2 bases; unmatched junction nucleotides: 15. The CDR3 DNA is TGCGCCAGCAGCGCTCACGGACAGGGGGTCTTCCGAACCTACGAGCAGTACTTC. Translating gives CASSAHGQGVFRTYEQYF.

In its sample, this clone was seen a few times. The chain has TRBV28 and TRBJ2-7, with D tentatively TRBD1 (6 bases). CDR3 size: 13 residues. The ends were cut back, 5 bases at V and 4 bases at J, with 12 bases in the middle. The V gene's germline CDR1 is MDHEN and CDR2 SYDVKM. The CDR3 nucleotides read TGTGCCAGCAGTCCCCCGGACAGATACGAGCAGTACTTC. Translated, it gives CASSPPDRYEQYF.

The gene calls are TRBV19 and TRBJ2-7; 10 positions match TRBD2. Germline assignment: CDR1 LNHDA and CDR2 SQIVND (reference sequence). V was pared by 2 bases and J by 5 bases, with 6 bases of the junction left unmatched. The CDR3 consists of 15 residues. In nucleotides, the CDR3 is TGTGCCAGTAGTATACGAGCGGGAGGGGCCCACGAGCAGTACTTC. As protein: CASSIRAGGAHEQYF.

This clone came up once. The chain couples TRBV5-8 to TRBJ2-7; no clear D. This CDR3 has 11 residues. Germline loops: CDR1 SGHTS, CDR2 YDEGEE. V gave up 0 bases and J gave up 7 bases, with 5 bases separating them. CDR3 sequence (DNA): TGTGCCAGCAGCTTGGTAATTGAGCAGTACTTC. It yields the protein CASSLVIEQYF.

This clone turned up a few times. The chain employs TRBV7-2 and TRBJ2-7; D gene uncertain. The CDR3 consists of 14 residues. The germline V gene encodes CDR1 SGHTA and CDR2 FQGNSA. V lost 7 bases to trimming and J lost 2 bases, with 15 bases between them. The CDR3 DNA is TGTGCCAGCAACCGACTTGCCGGAGCCTACGAGCAGTACTTC. Translated: CASNRLAGAYEQYF.

This chain joins TRBV5-1 and TRBJ1-1; 8 positions agree with TRBD1. Losses at the gene ends were 4 bases for V and 11 bases for J; bases not matched to a gene: 7. Germline values: CDR1 SGHRS, CDR2 YFSETQ. CDR3 length equals 12 residues. The DNA of the CDR3 is TGCGCCAGCAGCGCAGGACAGGGCAGCGCTTTCTTT. Translated, it gives CASSAGQGSAFF.

The chain is built from TRBV9 and TRBJ1-3, with 9 bases that match TRBD1. V lost 3 bases to trimming and J lost 4 bases; unmatched junction nucleotides: 8. The CDR3 sequence is 16 residues long. Germline V gene lookup returns CDR1 SGDLS and CDR2 YYNGEE. CDR3 bases: TGTGCCAGCAGCGCAGTGACAGGGGGTAGCGGAAACACCATATATTTT. The encoded protein is CASSAVTGGSGNTIYF.

J is TRBJ2-2 and V is TRBV14, with 7 bases aligning to TRBD2. CDR3 size: 15 residues. Germline CDR1 is SGHDN and CDR2 is FVKESK. V lost 6 bases to trimming and J lost 4 bases; unmatched junction nucleotides: 8. CDR3 residues: CASRGAGLSTGELFF. The CDR3 DNA follows: TGTGCCAGCAGAGGCGCGGGACTAAGCACCGGGGAGCTGTTTTTT.

The J gene is TRBJ2-2, the V gene TRBV4-3; a possible D gene is TRBD1 (6 bases). The CDR3 is 15 residues long. The ends were cut back, 2 bases at V and 1 base at J, with 8 bases in the middle. Germline CDR1 reads LGHNA; CDR2 reads YSLEER. CDR3 loop: CASSQTDRNTGELFF. In DNA, the CDR3 is TGCGCCAGCAGCCAAACGGACAGGAACACCGGGGAGCTGTTTTTT.

The rearrangement uses TRBV19 and TRBJ1-2, with 9 bases that match TRBD1. The germline CDR1 and CDR2 sequences are LNHDA and SQIVND (reference sequence). The CDR3 extends over 15 amino acids. The J segment lost 6 bases and the V segment lost 5 bases, leaving 10 bases of the junction unmatched. The DNA of the CDR3 is TGTGCCAGTAGTCCCCGGACAGGGGTAGGGCATGGCTACACCTTC. Translating it yields CASSPRTGVGHGYTF.

This clone has a handful of counts. V and J are TRBV5-8 and TRBJ1-1; 7 bases align to TRBD1. The CDR3 runs 15 residues. The germline gives CDR1 SGHTS, CDR2 YDEGEE. The V and J ends lost 2 bases and 1 base, in that order; junction bases with no gene match: 5. CDR3 sequence: CASSLPGTANTEAFF. The DNA of the CDR3 is TGTGCCAGCAGCTTACCCGGGACAGCGAACACTGAAGCTTTCTTT. Complete variable domain (other parts from reference TRBV5-8 and TRBJ1-1): EAGVTQSPTHLIKTRGQQATLRCSPISGHTSVYWYQQALGLGLQFLLWYDEGEERNRGNFPPRFSGRQFPNYSSELNVNALELEDSALYLCASSLPGTANTEAFFGQGTRLTVV.

This clone came up a few times. This rearrangement joins TRBV4-3 to TRBJ1-1; D gene uncertain. The V gene lost 4 bases and the J gene lost 0 bases, with 9 bases spanning the gap. The germline V gene encodes CDR1 LGHNA and CDR2 YSLEER. There are 14 residues in the CDR3. CDR3 protein: CASSRSSLNTEAFF. CDR3 in DNA: TGCGCCAGCAGCCGTTCGAGCTTGAACACTGAAGCTTTCTTT.

The chain combines TRBV5-1 with TRBJ2-6, with a tentative D call TRBD1 (8 bases). V lost 4 bases to trimming and J lost 1 base, with 18 bases between them. From germline, CDR1 is SGHRS and CDR2 YFSETQ. The length of the CDR3 is 18 residues. The DNA for the CDR3 is TGCGCCAGCAGCGTGGGGGGGACAGGAGTTTCTGGGGCCAACGTCCTGACTTTC. This codes for CASSVGGTGVSGANVLTF.

This clone turned up a few times. The J gene is TRBJ2-5, the V gene TRBV10-3, with D maybe TRBD1 (6 bases). Looked up from germline, CDR1 is ENHRY and CDR2 is SYGVKD. The CDR3 sequence is 15 residues long. Trimming removed 5 bases at V and 4 bases at J, with 17 bases between. The CDR3 loop reads CAISLRVGAGETQYF. The CDR3 DNA follows: TGTGCCATCAGTCTACGTGTGGGGGCAGGAGAGACCCAGTACTTC.